This TCR beta chain was found in a study of T cells in Graves' hyperthyroidism and ophthalmopathy. Study outcomes and limitations: Ophthalmopathy could be told apart from stable hyperthyroidism with a 13 V-J model. Ophthalmopathy prediction by the model preceded onset by a median about 6 months.

The CDR3 loop spans 14 amino acids. Germline V CDR1 and CDR2: SGHRS, YFSETQ. This clonotype was counted at least ten times. Its antigen is not identified. Compared with germline, one end of the junction differs, possibly owing to a read error. Hyperthyroidism was newly diagnosed in patients aged 18 to 65 (duration under 2 months). Sample collection date corresponds to first hyperthyroidism diagnosis, prior to any ophthalmopathy symptoms. RNA transcripts served as the template for amplifying TCR beta CDR3 regions. TCR CDR3 underwent first-round RT-PCR with the HTBI primer set. TCRdb re-called the multiplex PCR reads through MiXCR, storing one row per CDR3 protein. The table has over 700,000 distinct CDR3 sequences, roughly a sixth seen once.

Sequenced: blood. The chain uses TRBV5-1 and TRBJ1-1; D ambiguous. The TCR originated in a woman between 50 and 59 years old with Graves' hyperthyroidism that later progressed to Graves' ophthalmopathy. This CDR3 is CASSLEPANTEAFF. The CDR3 coding sequence is TGTGCCAGCAGCTTAGAGCCAGCCAACACTGAAGCTTTCTTT.